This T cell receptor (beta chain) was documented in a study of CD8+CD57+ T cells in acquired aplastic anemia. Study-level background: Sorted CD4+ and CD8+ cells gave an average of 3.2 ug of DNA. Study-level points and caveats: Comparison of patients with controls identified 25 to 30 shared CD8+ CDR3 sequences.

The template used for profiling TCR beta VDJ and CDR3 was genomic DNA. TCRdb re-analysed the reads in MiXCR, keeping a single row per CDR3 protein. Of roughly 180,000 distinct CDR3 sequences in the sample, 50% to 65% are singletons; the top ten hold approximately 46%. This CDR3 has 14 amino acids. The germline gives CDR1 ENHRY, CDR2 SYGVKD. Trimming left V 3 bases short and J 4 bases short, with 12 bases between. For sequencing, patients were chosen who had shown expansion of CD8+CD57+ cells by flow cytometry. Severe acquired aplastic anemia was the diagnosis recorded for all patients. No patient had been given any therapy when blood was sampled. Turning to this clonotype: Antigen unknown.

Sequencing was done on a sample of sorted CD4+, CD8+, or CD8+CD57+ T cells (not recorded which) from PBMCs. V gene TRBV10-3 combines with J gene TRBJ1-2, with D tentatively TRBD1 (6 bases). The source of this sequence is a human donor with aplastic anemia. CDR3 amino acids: CAISEGGVSYGYTF. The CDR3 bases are TGTGCCATCAGTGAAGGGGGAGTAAGCTATGGCTACACCTTC.